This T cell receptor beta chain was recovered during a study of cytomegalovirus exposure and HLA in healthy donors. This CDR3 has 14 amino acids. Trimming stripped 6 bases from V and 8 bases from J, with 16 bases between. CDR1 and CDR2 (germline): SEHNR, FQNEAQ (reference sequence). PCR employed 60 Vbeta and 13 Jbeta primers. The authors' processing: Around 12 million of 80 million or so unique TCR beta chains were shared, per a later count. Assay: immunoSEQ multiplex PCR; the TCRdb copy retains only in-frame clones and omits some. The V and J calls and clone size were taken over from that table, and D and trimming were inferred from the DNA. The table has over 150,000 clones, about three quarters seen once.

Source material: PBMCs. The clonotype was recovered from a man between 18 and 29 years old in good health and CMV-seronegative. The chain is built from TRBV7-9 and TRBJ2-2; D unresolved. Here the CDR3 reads CASRTRRLTGELFF. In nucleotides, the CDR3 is TGTGCCAGCAGGACCCGGAGACTGACGGGGGAGCTGTTTTTT.